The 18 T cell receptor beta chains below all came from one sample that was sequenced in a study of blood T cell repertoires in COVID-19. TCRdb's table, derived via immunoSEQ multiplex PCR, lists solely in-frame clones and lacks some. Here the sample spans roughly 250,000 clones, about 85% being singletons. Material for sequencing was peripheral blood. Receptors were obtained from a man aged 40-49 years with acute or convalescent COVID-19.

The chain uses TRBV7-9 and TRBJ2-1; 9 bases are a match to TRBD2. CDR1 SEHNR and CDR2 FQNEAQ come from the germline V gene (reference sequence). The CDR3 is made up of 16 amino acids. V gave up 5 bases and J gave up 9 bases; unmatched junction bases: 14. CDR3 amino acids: CASSPQRGGGAFEQFF. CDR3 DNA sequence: TGTGCCAGCAGCCCACAAAGGGGCGGGGGGGCTTTTGAGCAGTTCTTC.

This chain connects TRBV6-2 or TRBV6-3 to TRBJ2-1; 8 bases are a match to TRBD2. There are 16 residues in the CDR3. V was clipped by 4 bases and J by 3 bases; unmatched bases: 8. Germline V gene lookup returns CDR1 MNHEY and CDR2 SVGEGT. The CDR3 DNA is TGTGCCAGCAGTTCCCTAACTAGCGGCCTCTACAATGAGCAGTTCTTC. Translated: CASSSLTSGLYNEQFF.

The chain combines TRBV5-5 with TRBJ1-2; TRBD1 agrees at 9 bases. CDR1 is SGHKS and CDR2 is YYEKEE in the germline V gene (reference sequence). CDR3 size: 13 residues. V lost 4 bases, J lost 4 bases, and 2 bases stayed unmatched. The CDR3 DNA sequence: TGTGCCAGCAGCGAGACAGGGGGCTATGGCTACACCTTC. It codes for CASSETGGYGYTF.

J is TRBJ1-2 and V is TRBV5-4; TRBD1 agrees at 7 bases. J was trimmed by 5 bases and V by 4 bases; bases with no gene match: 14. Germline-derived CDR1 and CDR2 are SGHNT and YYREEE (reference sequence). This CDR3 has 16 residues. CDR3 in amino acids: CASSTGQSLPPYGYTF. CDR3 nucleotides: TGTGCCAGCAGCACGGGACAGTCCTTACCCCCTTATGGCTACACCTTC.

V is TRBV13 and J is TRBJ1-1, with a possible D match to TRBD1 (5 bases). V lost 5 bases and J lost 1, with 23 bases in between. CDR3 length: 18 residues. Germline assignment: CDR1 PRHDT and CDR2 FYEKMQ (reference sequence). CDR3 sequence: CASSLRRGFGRSNTEAFF. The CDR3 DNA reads TGTGCCAGCAGCCTTCGAAGGGGTTTCGGACGGTCGAACACTGAAGCTTTCTTT.

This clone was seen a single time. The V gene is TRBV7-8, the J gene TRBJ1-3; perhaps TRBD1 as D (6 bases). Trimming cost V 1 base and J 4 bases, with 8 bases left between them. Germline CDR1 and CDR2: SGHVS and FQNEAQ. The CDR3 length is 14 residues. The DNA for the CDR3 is TGTGCCAGCAGCTTAGGGACAGAGGGAAACACCATATATTTT. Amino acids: CASSLGTEGNTIYF.

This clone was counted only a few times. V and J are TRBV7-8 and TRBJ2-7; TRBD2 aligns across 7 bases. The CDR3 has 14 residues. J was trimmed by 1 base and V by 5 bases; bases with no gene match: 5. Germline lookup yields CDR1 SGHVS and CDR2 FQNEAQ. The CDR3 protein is CASSLSGSSYEQYF. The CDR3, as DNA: TGTGCCAGCAGCCTTAGCGGGTCATCCTACGAGCAGTACTTC.

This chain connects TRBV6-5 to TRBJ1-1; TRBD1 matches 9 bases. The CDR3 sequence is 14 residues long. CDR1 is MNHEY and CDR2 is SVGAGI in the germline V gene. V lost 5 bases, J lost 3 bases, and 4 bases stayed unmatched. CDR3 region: CASSRQGDHTEAFF. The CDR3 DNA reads TGTGCCAGCAGTAGACAGGGGGACCACACTGAAGCTTTCTTT.

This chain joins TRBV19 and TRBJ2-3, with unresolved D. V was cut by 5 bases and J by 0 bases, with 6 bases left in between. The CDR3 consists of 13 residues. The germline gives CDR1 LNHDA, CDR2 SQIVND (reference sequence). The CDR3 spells CASSFSSTDTQYF. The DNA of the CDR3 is TGTGCCAGTAGTTTTTCAAGCACAGATACGCAGTATTTT. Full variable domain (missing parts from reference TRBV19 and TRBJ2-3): DGGITQSPKYLFRKEGQNVTLSCEQNLNHDAMYWYRQDPGQGLRLIYYSQIVNDFQKGDIAEGYSVSREKKESFPLTVTSAQKNPTAFYLCASSFSSTDTQYFGPGTRLTVL.

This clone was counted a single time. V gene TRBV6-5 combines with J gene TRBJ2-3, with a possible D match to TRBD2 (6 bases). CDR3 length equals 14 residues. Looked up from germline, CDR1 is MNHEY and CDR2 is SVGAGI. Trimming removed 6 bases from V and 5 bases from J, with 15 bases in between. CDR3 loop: CASRGLPPRDTQYF. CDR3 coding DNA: TGTGCCAGCAGGGGACTCCCTCCACGAGATACGCAGTATTTT.

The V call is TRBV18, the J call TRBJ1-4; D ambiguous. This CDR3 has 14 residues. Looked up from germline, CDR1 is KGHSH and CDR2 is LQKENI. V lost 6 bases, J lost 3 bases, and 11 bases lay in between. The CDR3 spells CASSRLQANEKLFF. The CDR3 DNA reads TGTGCCAGCTCGAGGTTGCAAGCTAATGAAAAACTGTTTTTT.

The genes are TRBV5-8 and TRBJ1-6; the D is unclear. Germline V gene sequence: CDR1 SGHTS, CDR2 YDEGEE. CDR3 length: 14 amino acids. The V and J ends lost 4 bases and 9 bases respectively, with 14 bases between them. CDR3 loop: CASSMDLTSSPLHF. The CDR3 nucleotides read TGTGCCAGCAGCATGGACCTTACGAGTTCACCCCTCCACTTT.

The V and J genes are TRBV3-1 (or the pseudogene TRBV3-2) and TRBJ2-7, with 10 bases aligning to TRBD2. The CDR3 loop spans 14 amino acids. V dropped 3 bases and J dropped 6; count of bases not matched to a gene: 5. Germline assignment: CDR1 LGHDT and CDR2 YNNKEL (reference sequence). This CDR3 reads CASSHLAGVGEQYF. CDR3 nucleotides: TGTGCCAGCAGCCACCTAGCGGGGGTAGGCGAGCAGTACTTC.

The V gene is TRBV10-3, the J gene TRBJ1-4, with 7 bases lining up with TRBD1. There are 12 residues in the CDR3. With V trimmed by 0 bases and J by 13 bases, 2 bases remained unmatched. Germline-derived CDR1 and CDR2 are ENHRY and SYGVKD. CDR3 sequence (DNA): TGTGCCATCAGTGAGTCTCCAGGGGGACTGTTTTTT. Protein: CAISESPGGLFF.

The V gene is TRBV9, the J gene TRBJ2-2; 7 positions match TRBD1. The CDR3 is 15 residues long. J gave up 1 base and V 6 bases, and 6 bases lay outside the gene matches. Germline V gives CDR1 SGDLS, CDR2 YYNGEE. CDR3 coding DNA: TGTGCCAGCAACCGCTGGACAGGGAACACCGGGGAGCTGTTTTTT. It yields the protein CASNRWTGNTGELFF.

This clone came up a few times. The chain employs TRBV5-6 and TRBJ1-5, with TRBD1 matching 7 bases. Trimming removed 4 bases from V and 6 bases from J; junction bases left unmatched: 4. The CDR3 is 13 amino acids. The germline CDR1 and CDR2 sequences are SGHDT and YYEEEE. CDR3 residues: CASSPTGSQPQHF. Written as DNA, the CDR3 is TGTGCCAGCAGCCCGACAGGGAGTCAGCCCCAGCATTTT.

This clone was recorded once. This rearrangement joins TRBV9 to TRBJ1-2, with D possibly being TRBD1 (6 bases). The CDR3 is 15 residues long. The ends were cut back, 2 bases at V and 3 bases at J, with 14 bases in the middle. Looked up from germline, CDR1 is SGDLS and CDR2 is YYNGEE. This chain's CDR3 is CASSVGDTSDYGYTF. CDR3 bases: TGTGCCAGCAGCGTCGGGGACACCTCTGACTATGGCTACACCTTC.

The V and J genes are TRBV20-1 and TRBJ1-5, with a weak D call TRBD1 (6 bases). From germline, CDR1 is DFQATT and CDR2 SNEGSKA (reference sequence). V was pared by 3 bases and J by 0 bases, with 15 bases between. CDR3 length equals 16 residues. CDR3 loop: CSASSRDTSSNQPQHF. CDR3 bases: TGCAGTGCTAGTAGCCGGGACACAAGTAGCAATCAGCCCCAGCATTTT.